This T cell receptor beta chain was found in a study of shared clonotypes between healthy human individuals. Whole-study results and caveats: Limited genetic and exposure-history diversity came from having few donors.

As for this clone: Its antigen is unknown.

Original handling: Without quality scores, immunoSEQ junctional reads could not be filtered like full-length reads. Repertoires were generated with immunoSEQ multiplex PCR, while TCRdb's copy carries only in-frame clones and drops some. V, J and clone size are those of that table, while D and trimming were read from the DNA. Of about 490,000 clones detected, roughly 80% appear once; the ten largest clones hold roughly 13%. Trimming left V 2 bases short and J 0 bases short, with 10 bases between. Germline V gives CDR1 KGHSH, CDR2 LQKENI. The CDR3 runs to 16 residues. This TCR was recovered from a woman aged 40 to 49 in good health. Some clones in this sample may be carry-over from other donors' samples. The material sequenced was PBMCs. The chain uses TRBV18 and TRBJ1-4, with no clear D. The DNA for the CDR3 is TGTGCCAGCTCACCATTAGAAGTTGCAACTAATGAAAAACTGTTTTTT. Translating it yields CASSPLEVATNEKLFF.